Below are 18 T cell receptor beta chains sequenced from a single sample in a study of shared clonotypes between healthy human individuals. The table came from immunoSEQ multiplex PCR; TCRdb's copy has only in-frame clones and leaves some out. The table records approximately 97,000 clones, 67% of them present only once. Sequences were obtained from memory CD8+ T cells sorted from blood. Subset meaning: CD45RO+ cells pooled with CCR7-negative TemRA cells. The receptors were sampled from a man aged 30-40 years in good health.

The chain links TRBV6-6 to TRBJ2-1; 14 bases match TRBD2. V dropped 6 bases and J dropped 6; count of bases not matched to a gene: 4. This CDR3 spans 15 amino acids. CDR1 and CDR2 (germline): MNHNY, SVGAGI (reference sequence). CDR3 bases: TGTGCCAGCAGCGGAGGGACTAGCGGGGGCAATGAGCAGTTCTTC. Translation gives CASSGGTSGGNEQFF.

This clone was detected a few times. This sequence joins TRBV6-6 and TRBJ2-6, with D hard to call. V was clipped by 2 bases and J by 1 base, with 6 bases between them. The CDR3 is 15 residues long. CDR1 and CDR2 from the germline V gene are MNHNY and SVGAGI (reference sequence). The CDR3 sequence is CASSYPPSGANVLTF. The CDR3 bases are TGTGCCAGCAGTTACCCCCCATCTGGGGCCAACGTCCTGACTTTC.

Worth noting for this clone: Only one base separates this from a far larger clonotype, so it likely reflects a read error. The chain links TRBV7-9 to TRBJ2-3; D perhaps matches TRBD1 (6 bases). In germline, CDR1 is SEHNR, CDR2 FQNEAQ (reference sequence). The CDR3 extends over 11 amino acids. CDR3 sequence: CASSSFSGTYF. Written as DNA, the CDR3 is TGTGCCAGCAGCTCCTTCTCCGGGACATACTTT.

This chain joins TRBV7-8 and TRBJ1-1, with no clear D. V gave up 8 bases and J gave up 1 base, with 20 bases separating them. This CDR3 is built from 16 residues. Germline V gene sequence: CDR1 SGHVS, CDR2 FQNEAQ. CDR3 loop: CASGIQAGSQNTEAFF. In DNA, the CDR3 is TGTGCCAGCGGTATCCAGGCGGGGAGCCAGAACACTGAAGCTTTCTTT.

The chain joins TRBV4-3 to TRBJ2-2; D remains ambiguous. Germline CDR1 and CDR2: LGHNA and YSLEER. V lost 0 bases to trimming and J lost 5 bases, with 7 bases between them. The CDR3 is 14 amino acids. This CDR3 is CASSQEGLTGELFF. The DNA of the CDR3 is TGCGCCAGCAGCCAAGAGGGCTTAACCGGGGAGCTGTTTTTT.

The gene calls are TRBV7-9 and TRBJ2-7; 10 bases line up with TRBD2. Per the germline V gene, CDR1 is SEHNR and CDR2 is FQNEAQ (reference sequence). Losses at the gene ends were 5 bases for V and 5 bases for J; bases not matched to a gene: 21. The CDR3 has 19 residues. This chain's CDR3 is CASSPRRGRAGGPVHEQYF. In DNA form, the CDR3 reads TGTGCCAGCAGCCCTCGGAGGGGGAGAGCGGGAGGGCCAGTTCACGAGCAGTACTTC.

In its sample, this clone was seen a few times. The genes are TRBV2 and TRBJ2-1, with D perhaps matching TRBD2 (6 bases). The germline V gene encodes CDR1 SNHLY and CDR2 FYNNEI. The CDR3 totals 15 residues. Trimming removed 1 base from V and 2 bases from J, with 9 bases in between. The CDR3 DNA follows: TGTGCCAGCAGTGAAGGCATAGCGGCCTACAATGAGCAGTTCTTC. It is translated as CASSEGIAAYNEQFF.

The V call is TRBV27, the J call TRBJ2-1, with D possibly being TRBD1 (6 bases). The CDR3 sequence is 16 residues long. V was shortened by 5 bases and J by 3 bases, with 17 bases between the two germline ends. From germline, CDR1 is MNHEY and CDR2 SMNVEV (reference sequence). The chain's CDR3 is CASSTPGVGNYNEQFF. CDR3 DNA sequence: TGTGCCAGCAGTACCCCAGGGGTGGGGAACTACAATGAGCAGTTCTTC.

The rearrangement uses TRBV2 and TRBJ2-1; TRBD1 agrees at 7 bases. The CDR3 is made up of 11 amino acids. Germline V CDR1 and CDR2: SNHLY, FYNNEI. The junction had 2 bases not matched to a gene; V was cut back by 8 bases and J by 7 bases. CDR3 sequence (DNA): TGTGCCAGCCTCAGGGGGAATGAGCAGTTCTTC. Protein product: CASLRGNEQFF. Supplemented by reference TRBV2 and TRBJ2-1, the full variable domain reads EPEVTQTPSHQVTQMGQEVILRCVPISNHLYFYWYRQILGQKVEFLVSFYNNEISEKSEIFDDQFSVERPDGSNFTLKIRSTKLEDSAMYFCASLRGNEQFFGPGTRLTVL.

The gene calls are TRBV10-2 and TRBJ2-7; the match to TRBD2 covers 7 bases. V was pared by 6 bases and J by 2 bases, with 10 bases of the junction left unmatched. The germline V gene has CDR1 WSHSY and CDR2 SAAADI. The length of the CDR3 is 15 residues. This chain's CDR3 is CASRVSAGLPYEQYF. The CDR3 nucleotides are TGCGCCAGCAGGGTTTCAGCGGGACTTCCCTACGAGCAGTACTTC.

The CDR3 region is CASSASGRGSYEQYF. The DNA for the CDR3 is TGTGCCAGCAGCGCATCGGGTCGGGGGTCCTACGAGCAGTACTTC. The rearrangement links TRBV11-1 to TRBJ2-7; the D gene is possibly TRBD2 (6 bases). The CDR3 contains 15 residues. Germline assignment: CDR1 SGHAT and CDR2 FQDESV (reference sequence). V lost 5 bases, J lost 1 base, and 15 bases lay in between.

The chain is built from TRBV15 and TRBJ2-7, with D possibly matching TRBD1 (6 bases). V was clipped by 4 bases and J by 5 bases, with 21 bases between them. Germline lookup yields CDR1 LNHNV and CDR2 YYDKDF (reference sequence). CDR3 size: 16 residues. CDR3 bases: TGTGCCACCAGCAAAGAACGAGGGGGTTTCAGGAACGAGCAGTACTTC. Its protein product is CATSKERGGFRNEQYF.

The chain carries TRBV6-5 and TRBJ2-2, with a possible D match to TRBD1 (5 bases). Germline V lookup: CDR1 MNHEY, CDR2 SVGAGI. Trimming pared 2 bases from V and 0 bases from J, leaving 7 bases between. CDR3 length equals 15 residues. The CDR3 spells CASSYKQANTGELFF. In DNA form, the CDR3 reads TGTGCCAGCAGTTACAAACAGGCGAACACCGGGGAGCTGTTTTTT.

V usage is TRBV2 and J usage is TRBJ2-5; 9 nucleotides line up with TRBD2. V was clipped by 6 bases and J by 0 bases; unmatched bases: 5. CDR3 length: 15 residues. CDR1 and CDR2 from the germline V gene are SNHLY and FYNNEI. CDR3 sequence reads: CASRGPSGNQETQYF. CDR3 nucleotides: TGTGCCAGCAGAGGGCCTAGCGGGAACCAAGAGACCCAGTACTTC.

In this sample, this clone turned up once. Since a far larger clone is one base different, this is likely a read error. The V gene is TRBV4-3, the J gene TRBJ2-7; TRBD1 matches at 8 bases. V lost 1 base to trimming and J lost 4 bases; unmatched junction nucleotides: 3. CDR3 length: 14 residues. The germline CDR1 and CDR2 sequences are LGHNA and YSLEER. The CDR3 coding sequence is TGCGCCAGCAGCCAAGCGCAGGGGGCATACGAGCAGTACTTC. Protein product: CASSQAQGAYEQYF.

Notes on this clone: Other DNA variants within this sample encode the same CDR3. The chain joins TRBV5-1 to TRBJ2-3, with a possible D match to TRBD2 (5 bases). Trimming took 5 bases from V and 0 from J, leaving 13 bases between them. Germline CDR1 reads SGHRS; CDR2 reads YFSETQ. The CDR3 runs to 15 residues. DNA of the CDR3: TGCGCCAGCAGGGAGACGAGCGGTAGCACAGATACGCAGTATTTT. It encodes CASRETSGSTDTQYF.

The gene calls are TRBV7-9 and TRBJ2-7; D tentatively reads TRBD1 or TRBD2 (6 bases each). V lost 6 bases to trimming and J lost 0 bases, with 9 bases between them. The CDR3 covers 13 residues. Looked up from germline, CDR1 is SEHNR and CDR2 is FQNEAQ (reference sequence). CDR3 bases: TGTGCCAGCAGGCGGGACATCTCCTACGAGCAGTACTTC. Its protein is CASRRDISYEQYF.

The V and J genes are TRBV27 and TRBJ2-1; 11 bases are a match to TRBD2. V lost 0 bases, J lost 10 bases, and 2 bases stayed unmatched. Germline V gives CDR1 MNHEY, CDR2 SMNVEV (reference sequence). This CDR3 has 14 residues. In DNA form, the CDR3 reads TGTGCCAGCAGTTTATCTAGGACTAGCGGGGAGCAGTTCTTC. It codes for CASSLSRTSGEQFF.